The 28 T cell receptor beta chains given below trace back to one sample, sequenced in a study of long-term antiretroviral therapy in people with HIV. The authors ran the immunoSEQ assay, v3.0, at survey level. Assay: immunoSEQ multiplex PCR; the TCRdb copy retains only in-frame clones and omits some. The sample carries tens of thousands of clones, 85% to 95% recorded once. Sequencing was performed on unsorted PBMCs, taken 5.3 years after starting antiretroviral therapy. The receptor set was obtained from a man in his fifties or sixties with HIV.

CDR3 nucleotide sequence: TGTGCCAGCAGCTTAGGAAGGCACAATGAGCAGTTCTTC. Translating it yields CASSLGRHNEQFF. V and J are TRBV11-2 and TRBJ2-1; D is ambiguous. The CDR3 is 13 residues long. Trimming cost V 1 base and J 5 bases, with 6 bases left between them. The germline gives CDR1 SGHAT, CDR2 FQNNGV.

The V gene is TRBV6-1, the J gene TRBJ2-1, with 10 nucleotides matching TRBD1. V dropped 6 bases and J dropped 8; count of bases not matched to a gene: 7. The CDR3 contains 14 residues. Germline V gives CDR1 MNHNS, CDR2 SASEGT. The CDR3 nucleotides read TGTGCCAGCAGGAGACGACAGGGGGCGGATGAGCAGTTCTTC. As protein: CASRRRQGADEQFF.

The chain links TRBV7-9 to TRBJ1-1; D might be TRBD1 (6 bases). The CDR3 consists of 13 residues. Germline V gene lookup returns CDR1 SEHNR and CDR2 FQNEAQ (reference sequence). V dropped 3 bases and J dropped 1 base, with 6 bases sitting between them. The CDR3 here is CASSFRGNTEAFF. CDR3 nucleotide sequence: TGTGCCAGCAGCTTCAGGGGGAACACTGAAGCTTTCTTT.

V is TRBV28 and J is TRBJ2-2; D unclear. CDR1 MDHEN and CDR2 SYDVKM come from the germline V gene. The CDR3 runs 14 residues. V lost 5 bases and J lost 0, with 7 bases in between. Here the CDR3 DNA reads TGTGCCAGCAGTCCCCTTGCGAACACCGGGGAGCTGTTTTTT. This translates into CASSPLANTGELFF.

V usage is TRBV18 and J usage is TRBJ2-7; weak D call: TRBD1 (6 bases). The CDR3 sequence is 14 residues long. V lost 3 bases and J lost 3, with 12 bases in between. The V gene's germline CDR1 is KGHSH and CDR2 LQKENI. This CDR3 reads CASSPAGTFYEQYF. The DNA of the CDR3 is TGTGCCAGCTCACCCGCCGGGACATTCTACGAGCAGTACTTC.

The chain joins TRBV15 to TRBJ1-2; D unclear. The CDR3 sequence is 17 residues long. CDR1 LNHNV and CDR2 YYDKDF come from the germline V gene (reference sequence). V was trimmed by 0 bases and J by 0 bases, leaving 14 bases between them. CDR3: CATSRDMQTIANYGYTF. CDR3 DNA sequence: TGTGCCACCAGCAGAGATATGCAGACTATAGCTAACTATGGCTACACCTTC.

The chain's CDR3 is CASSGTSRTYNEQFF. The CDR3 DNA reads TGTGCCAGCAGTGGGACTAGCCGAACCTACAATGAGCAGTTCTTC. This sequence joins TRBV6-1 and TRBJ2-1, with TRBD2 identical over 8 bases. V shed 4 bases and J 2 bases; nucleotides not matched to a gene: 4. The CDR3 has 15 amino acids. From germline, CDR1 is MNHNS and CDR2 SASEGT.

This clone was recorded once. The gene calls are TRBV4-3 and TRBJ2-7, with 8 bases aligning to TRBD1. V shed 0 bases and J 3 bases; nucleotides not matched to a gene: 4. Germline loops: CDR1 LGHNA, CDR2 YSLEER. The CDR3 length is 15 residues. CDR3 amino acids: CASSQEPGTGYEQYF. CDR3 DNA sequence: TGCGCCAGCAGCCAAGAACCCGGGACAGGCTACGAGCAGTACTTC.

The V and J genes are TRBV5-1 and TRBJ2-3, with TRBD1 matching over 10 bases. The germline CDR1 and CDR2 sequences are SGHRS and YFSETQ. The J segment lost 2 bases and the V segment lost 5 bases, leaving 11 bases of the junction unmatched. CDR3 length: 17 amino acids. CDR3 residues: CASSPGTGDAYTDTQYF. In DNA form, the CDR3 reads TGCGCCAGCAGTCCCGGGACAGGGGATGCCTACACAGATACGCAGTATTTT.

V is TRBV11-1 and J is TRBJ1-2, with D possibly matching TRBD1 (6 bases). Trimming stripped 5 bases from V and 7 bases from J, with 14 bases between. The CDR3 covers 13 residues. Germline V gives CDR1 SGHAT, CDR2 FQDESV (reference sequence). The CDR3 spells CASSLRQAAGYTF. The CDR3 nucleotides read TGTGCCAGCAGCCTTCGACAGGCGGCTGGCTACACCTTC.

This chain connects TRBV5-1 to TRBJ2-1; 10 bases are shared with TRBD2. V gave up 0 bases and J gave up 9 bases; unmatched junction bases: 6. Germline V gene data show CDR1 as SGHRS and CDR2 as YFSETQ. This CDR3 is 15 amino acids long. The DNA for the CDR3 is TGCGCCAGCAGCTTGGAGGCTAGCGGGGGTGGTGAGCAGTTCTTC. It yields the protein CASSLEASGGGEQFF.

This clone is a singleton in its sample. The V gene is TRBV7-2, the J gene TRBJ2-7; D may be TRBD2 (7 bases). This CDR3 spans 15 amino acids. With 3 bases removed from V and 0 bases from J, the gap between germline ends came to 12 bases. Germline V gene data show CDR1 as SGHTA and CDR2 as FQGNSA. The CDR3 region is CASSFAGASSYEQYF. The CDR3 DNA is TGTGCCAGCAGCTTCGCGGGGGCGAGCTCCTACGAGCAGTACTTC.

The chain links TRBV6-1 to TRBJ2-7; TRBD1 aligns across 7 bases. Germline-derived CDR1 and CDR2 are MNHNS and SASEGT. This CDR3 spans 13 amino acids. V lost 2 bases to trimming and J lost 4 bases; unmatched junction nucleotides: 2. The CDR3 loop is CASSEQTGYEQYF. The DNA for the CDR3 is TGTGCCAGCAGTGAACAGACAGGGTACGAGCAGTACTTC.

V is TRBV5-6 and J is TRBJ1-2; D is possibly TRBD1 (6 bases). The germline CDR1 and CDR2 sequences are SGHDT and YYEEEE. The CDR3 runs to 13 residues. Trimming removed 1 base from V and 6 bases from J, with 10 bases in between. The CDR3 DNA reads as TGTGCCAGCAGCTTGCGGGGGGACAATGGCTACACCTTC. Its translation: CASSLRGDNGYTF. Complete variable domain (other parts from reference TRBV5-6 and TRBJ1-2): DAGVTQSPTHLIKTRGQQVTLRCSPKSGHDTVSWYQQALGQGPQFIFQYYEEEERQRGNFPDRFSGHQFPNYSSELNVNALLLGDSALYLCASSLRGDNGYTFGSGTRLTVV.

This chain uses TRBV6-7 with TRBJ1-1, with D possibly matching TRBD1 (6 bases). TRBV6-7 is labeled an ORF, and its function is uncertain. V lost 5 bases to trimming and J lost 0 bases, with 10 bases between them. The CDR3 runs to 14 residues. As DNA, the CDR3 is TGTGCCAGCAGTACAGACAGGATGAACACTGAAGCTTTCTTT. Protein: CASSTDRMNTEAFF.

This chain connects TRBV6-6 to TRBJ1-6; the match to TRBD1 covers 7 bases. CDR1 MNHNY and CDR2 SVGAGI come from the germline V gene (reference sequence). Trimming at V came to 5 bases and at J to 7 bases, leaving 8 bases not matched to a gene. CDR3 length: 15 amino acids. The CDR3: CASSIRQGKNSPLHF. CDR3 bases: TGTGCCAGCAGTATACGACAGGGCAAGAATTCACCCCTCCACTTT.

The rearrangement joins TRBV21-1 to TRBJ2-2. TRBV21-1 is a pseudogene. This CDR3 comprises 16 residues. CDR3 sequence reads: CASSTSSGRRLKELFF. Here the CDR3 DNA reads TGTGCCAGCAGCACTTCTTCTGGACGGAGACTGAAGGAGCTGTTTTTT.

This rearrangement joins TRBV2 to TRBJ2-2; possible D gene TRBD2, 6 bases. Germline-derived CDR1 and CDR2 are SNHLY and FYNNEI. Trimming pared 4 bases from V and 13 bases from J, leaving 19 bases between. The CDR3 loop spans 14 amino acids. This chain's CDR3 is CASSGRDLDLGLFF. The DNA for the CDR3 is TGTGCCAGCAGTGGGAGGGACCTTGACTTGGGGCTGTTTTTT.

The chain joins TRBV6-4 to TRBJ2-3; TRBD2 matches at 7 bases. The CDR3 is made up of 15 amino acids. The V and J ends lost 3 bases and 2 bases, in that order; junction bases with no gene match: 5. The germline CDR1 and CDR2 sequences are MRHNA and SNTAGT. The chain's CDR3 is CASSEQRGNTDTQYF. For the CDR3, the DNA is TGTGCCAGCAGTGAGCAGCGGGGTAACACAGATACGCAGTATTTT.

The chain is built from TRBV7-2 and TRBJ1-3; D may be TRBD1 (6 bases). The ends were cut back, 2 bases at V and 2 bases at J, with 10 bases in the middle. Germline CDR1 reads SGHTA; CDR2 reads FQGNSA. The CDR3 is made up of 15 amino acids. The CDR3 loop reads CASSLNRVAGNTIYF. CDR3 nucleotide sequence: TGTGCCAGCAGCTTAAACAGGGTGGCTGGAAACACCATATATTTT.

The chain recombines TRBV6-1 with TRBJ1-2; 10 positions agree with TRBD1. Germline CDR1 is MNHNS and CDR2 is SASEGT. The J segment lost 6 bases and the V segment lost 7 bases, leaving 8 bases of the junction unmatched. There are 14 residues in the CDR3. CDR3 in amino acids: CASTRAGTGDGYTF. The DNA for the CDR3 is TGTGCCAGCACCCGGGCCGGGACAGGGGATGGCTACACCTTC.

The chain recombines TRBV12-5 with TRBJ1-2; 7 bases align to TRBD1. Germline V gene lookup returns CDR1 LGHNT and CDR2 FRNRAP. With V trimmed by 5 bases and J by 5 bases, 11 bases remained unmatched. The length of the CDR3 is 15 residues. CDR3 sequence reads: CASGPFTGVGYGYTF. The CDR3 region has the DNA TGTGCTAGTGGTCCGTTCACAGGGGTGGGGTATGGCTACACCTTC.

The rearrangement links TRBV28 to TRBJ2-3; D is perhaps TRBD2 (7 bases). CDR1 is MDHEN, CDR2 SYDVKM, per germline. The CDR3 runs 16 residues. V lost 8 bases, J lost 7 bases, and 25 bases lay in between. CDR3 amino acids: CASSLSRGGASHTQYF. The CDR3 DNA reads TGTGCCAGCTCTCTCTCTAGGGGGGGGGCCTCACATACGCAGTATTTT.

This chain uses TRBV19 with TRBJ1-5, with D possibly matching TRBD1 (6 bases). CDR3 size: 16 residues. Trimming left V 5 bases short and J 2 bases short, with 16 bases between. CDR1 LNHDA and CDR2 SQIVND come from the germline V gene (reference sequence). Here the CDR3 DNA reads TGTGCCAGTAGTCCTACAGGGCAGGGTCGCAATCAGCCCCAGCATTTT. Its translation is CASSPTGQGRNQPQHF.

This chain joins TRBV27 and TRBJ2-4; 10 positions agree with TRBD1. Germline V gene data show CDR1 as MNHEY and CDR2 as SMNVEV (reference sequence). This CDR3 comprises 15 residues. With V trimmed by 9 bases and J by 2 bases, 7 bases remained unmatched. DNA for the CDR3: TGTGCCAGGAAGACAGGGGGCGCGACCAAAAACATTCAGTACTTC. It is translated as CARKTGGATKNIQYF.

V usage is TRBV15 and J usage is TRBJ2-2; the D gene is possibly TRBD1 (6 bases). Germline CDR1 and CDR2: LNHNV and YYDKDF (reference sequence). The V end lost 6 bases, the J end lost 2 bases, and 10 bases lay between the germline ends. The CDR3 totals 14 residues. The CDR3 DNA is TGTGCCACCAGGAGGACAGACAACACCGGGGAGCTGTTTTTT. This codes for CATRRTDNTGELFF.

The DNA of the CDR3 is TGCGCCAGCACTATAGGGGCTAATGAAAAACTGTTTTTT. The encoded protein is CASTIGANEKLFF. The chain links TRBV5-1 to TRBJ1-4; D is perhaps TRBD1 (5 bases). CDR1 and CDR2 (germline): SGHRS, YFSETQ. The V end was cut by 6 bases, the J end by 3 bases, with 9 bases between. This CDR3 has 13 residues. Full variable domain (outside the CDR3, taken from reference TRBV5-1 and TRBJ1-4): KAGVTQTPRYLIKTRGQQVTLSCSPISGHRSVSWYQQTPGQGLQFLFEYFSETQRNKGNFPGRFSGRQFSNSRSEMNVSTLELGDSALYLCASTIGANEKLFFGSGTQLSVL.

Written as DNA, the CDR3 is TGTGCCAGCAGCCGTCCGGGGGCAGACACCGGGGAGCTGTTTTTT. Its translation is CASSRPGADTGELFF. V is TRBV9 and J is TRBJ2-2; D tentatively fits TRBD1 or TRBD2 (6 bases each). This CDR3 spans 15 amino acids. Germline CDR1 and CDR2: SGDLS and YYNGEE. The V end lost 4 bases, the J end lost 3 bases, and 13 bases lay between the germline ends.